These T cell receptor beta chains were read from a single sample in a study of blood T cell repertoires in COVID-19. TCRdb keeps only in-frame clones here, not all; method: immunoSEQ multiplex PCR. This sample has about 230,000 clones, with around 80% found just once. What was sequenced was peripheral blood. Every receptor here comes from a man aged 40-49 years who had recovered from COVID-19. The CDR3 runs from the conserved cysteine through the conserved F or W. The D gene is left open where the match is weak. Clone size is given for some rows only: seen once, a few or many times, or a class if the clone is expanded.

j_call	v_call	clone_size	d_call	cdr3_nt	cdr3_aa
TRBJ1-2	TRBV5-5	.	TRBD1	TGTGCCAGCAGCCCTCCCCCTGGGACAGGGGGGGGCTACACCTTC	CASSPPPGTGGGYTF
TRBJ2-7	TRBV11-2	.	TRBD1	TGTGCCAGCAGCGACCGGGACAGGGGCTACGAGCAGTACTTC	CASSDRDRGYEQYF
TRBJ1-2	TRBV11-2	.	.	TGTGCCAGCAGCTTAGCTGGGACTCCTTCCTTC	CASSLAGTPSF
TRBJ2-7	TRBV12-3/TRBV12-4	.	.	TGTGCCAGCAGTTTGCACTCGTACGAGCAGTACTTC	CASSLHSYEQYF
TRBJ1-1	TRBV2	.	.	TGTGCCAGCAGCCTCAGGGGCGGCACTGAAGCTTTCTTT	CASSLRGGTEAFF
TRBJ1-6	TRBV6-5	.	.	TGTGCCAGCAGGGAGGGGTTCGGTTCACCCCTCCACTTT	CASREGFGSPLHF
TRBJ2-7	TRBV5-1	few	TRBD2	TGCGCCAGCAGCTTTTCAGCGGGGGGGGTTACCTACGAGCAGTACTTC	CASSFSAGGVTYEQYF
TRBJ1-1	TRBV18	once	TRBD1	TGTGCCAGCTCACTTCGGACAGGGCCGGGTGGTGAAGCTTTCTTT	CASSLRTGPGGEAFF
TRBJ2-5	TRBV5-1	.	.	TGCGCCAGCAGCTTGCGACAGACCTCCCTGCACCAAGAGACCCAGTACTTC	CASSLRQTSLHQETQYF
TRBJ2-3	TRBV5-1	few	TRBD2	TGCGCCAGCAGCTTGGGACTAGCGGGGGGGCGGTTAAACACAGATACGCAGTATTTT	CASSLGLAGGRLNTDTQYF
TRBJ2-3	TRBV7-2	.	TRBD2	TGTGCCAGCAGCTCCCCCTCCAGCGGGAGTAGAGATACGCAGTATTTT	CASSSPSSGSRDTQYF